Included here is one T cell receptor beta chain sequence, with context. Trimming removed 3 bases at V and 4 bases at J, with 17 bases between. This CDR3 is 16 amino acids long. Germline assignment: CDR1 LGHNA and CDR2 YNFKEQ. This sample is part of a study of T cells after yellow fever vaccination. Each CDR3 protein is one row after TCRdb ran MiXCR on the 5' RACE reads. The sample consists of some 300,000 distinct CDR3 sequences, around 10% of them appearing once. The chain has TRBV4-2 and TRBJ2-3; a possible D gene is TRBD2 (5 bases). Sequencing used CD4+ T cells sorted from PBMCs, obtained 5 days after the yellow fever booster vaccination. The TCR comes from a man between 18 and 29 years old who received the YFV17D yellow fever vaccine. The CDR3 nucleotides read TGTGCCAGCAGCCAGAATACTAGGCCATTGGCAGATACGCAGTATTTT. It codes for CASSQNTRPLADTQYF.